This T cell receptor beta chain was captured by sequencing in a study of blood T cell repertoires in COVID-19. Study at large: Sites in the United States, Italy and Spain provided acute and convalescent COVID-19 samples. Sample material is recorded as cDNA or gDNA derived from T cells, B-cell-depleted T cells, or PBMCs.

V was pared by 4 bases and J by 5 bases, with 11 bases between. Germline CDR1 reads SQVTM; CDR2 reads ANQGSEA. This CDR3 spans 12 amino acids. Per the authors' pipeline: Estimation of nucleated cell counts relied on the amplification of reference gene primers. Only in-frame clones appear in the TCRdb table, and some are missing; sequencing was by immunoSEQ multiplex PCR. For V, J and clone size, that table is used; D and trimming come from the DNA. The table records about 120,000 clones, roughly 87% of them present only once. The sequence came from a human donor in a cohort sampled during active COVID-19. The sequenced material came from peripheral blood. The chain combines TRBV29-1 with TRBJ1-2; D is unresolved. The CDR3 coding sequence is TGCAGCGTTGGAGGGCAGTTTTATGGCTACACCTTC. It yields the protein CSVGGQFYGYTF.